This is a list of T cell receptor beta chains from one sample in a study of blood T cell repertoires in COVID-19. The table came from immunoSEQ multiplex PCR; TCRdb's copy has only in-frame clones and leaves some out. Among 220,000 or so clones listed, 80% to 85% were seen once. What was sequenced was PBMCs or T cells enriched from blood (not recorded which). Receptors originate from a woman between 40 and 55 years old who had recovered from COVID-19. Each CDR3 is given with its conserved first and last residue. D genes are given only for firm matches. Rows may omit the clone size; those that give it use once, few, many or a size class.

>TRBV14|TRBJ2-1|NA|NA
TGTGCCAGCAGCCAAGGGTGGAGAGAGGGCGGCCGGAACAATGAGCAGTTCTTC
CASSQGWREGGRNNEQFF
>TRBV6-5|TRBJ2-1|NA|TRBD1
TGTGCCAGCAGCAGACAGGGGGCGGGATACAATGAGCAGTTCTTC
CASSRQGAGYNEQFF
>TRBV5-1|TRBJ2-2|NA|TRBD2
TGCGCCAGCAGCTTCCTAGCGGGAGGGAACACCGGGGAGCTGTTTTTT
CASSFLAGGNTGELFF
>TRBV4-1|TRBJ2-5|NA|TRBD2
TGCGCCAGCAGCCAAGCCGGTAGCGGGGAGACCCAGTACTTC
CASSQAGSGETQYF
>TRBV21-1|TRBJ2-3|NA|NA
TGTGCCAGCAGCAAAGAACTCACAGACACAGATACGCAGTATTTT
CASSKELTDTDTQYF
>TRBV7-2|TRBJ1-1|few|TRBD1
TGTGCCAGCAGCTTAGACAGGGGTGAAGCTTTCTTT
CASSLDRGEAFF
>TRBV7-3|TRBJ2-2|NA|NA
TGTGCCAGCAGCCTACTGAGCGGGACCGGGGAGCTGTTTTTT
CASSLLSGTGELFF
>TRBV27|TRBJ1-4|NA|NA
TGTGCCAGCAGTTTGAGAGGGTCTAATGAAAAACTGTTTTTT
CASSLRGSNEKLFF
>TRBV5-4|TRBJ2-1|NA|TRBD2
TGTGCCAGCAGCGATATTAGCGGGAGGGCCGGGTACAATGAGCAGTTCTTC
CASSDISGRAGYNEQFF
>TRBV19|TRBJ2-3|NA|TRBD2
TGTGCCAGTAGCCCCTTACCTAGCGGGAGGGACTTCACAGATACGCAGTATTTT
CASSPLPSGRDFTDTQYF
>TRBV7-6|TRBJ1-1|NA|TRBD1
TGTGCCAGCAGCTTACAGGGGGCACTGAACACTGAAGCTTTCTTT
CASSLQGALNTEAFF
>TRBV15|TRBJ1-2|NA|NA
TGTGCCACCAGCACCGGTTCAAGTGGCTACACCTTC
CATSTGSSGYTF
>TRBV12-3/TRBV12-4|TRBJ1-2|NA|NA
TGTGCCAGCAGTTCGCTAACGGACTATGGCTACACCTTC
CASSSLTDYGYTF
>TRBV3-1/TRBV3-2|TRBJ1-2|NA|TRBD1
TGTGCCAGCAGTCCGGGACAGGGGGCGCGGGGCTACACCTTC
CASSPGQGARGYTF
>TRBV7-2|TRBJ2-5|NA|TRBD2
TGTGCCAGCAGCTTAGCAGCGGGAGGGCCCCATTGGCAAGAGACCCAGTACTTC
CASSLAAGGPHWQETQYF
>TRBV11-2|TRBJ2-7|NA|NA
TGTGCCAGCAGCTGGACGGACCGGGGATACGAGCAGTACTTC
CASSWTDRGYEQYF
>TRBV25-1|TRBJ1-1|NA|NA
TGTGCCACCCTGGATGGGGCAAACACTGAAGCTTTCTTT
CATLDGANTEAFF
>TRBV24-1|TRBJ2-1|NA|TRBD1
TGTGCCACCAGTGAACGGGACAGTTCCTACAATGAGCAGTTCTTC
CATSERDSSYNEQFF
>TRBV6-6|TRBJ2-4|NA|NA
TGTGCCAGCAGTTACTCGAACAGGGACATTCAGTACTTC
CASSYSNRDIQYF
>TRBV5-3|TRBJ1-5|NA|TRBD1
TGTGCCAGAAGGTTCGGACAGGGGGCGAAAAATCAGCCCCAGCATTTT
CARRFGQGAKNQPQHF
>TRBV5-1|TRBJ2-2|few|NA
TGCGCCAGCAGCTTGGGACATACGAACACCGGGGAGCTGTTTTTT
CASSLGHTNTGELFF
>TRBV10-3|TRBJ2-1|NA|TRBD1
TGTGCCATCAGTTCGACAGGGCCCTCCTACAATGAGCAGTTCTTC
CAISSTGPSYNEQFF
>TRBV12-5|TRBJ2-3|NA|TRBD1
TGTGCTAGTGGTATAGGGACAGGGAGCACAGATACGCAGTATTTT
CASGIGTGSTDTQYF
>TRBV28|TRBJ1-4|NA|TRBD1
TGTGCCAGCAGTCACCGACAGGGCCTTAATGAAAAACTGTTTTTT
CASSHRQGLNEKLFF
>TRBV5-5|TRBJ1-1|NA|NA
TGTGCCAGCAGCTTGGGGGCAGGCCGGAACACTGAAGCTTTCTTT
CASSLGAGRNTEAFF
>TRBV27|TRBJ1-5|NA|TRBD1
TGTGCCAGCAGTACCCGATTACCGGGACAGGGAGGTCAGCCCCAGCATTTT
CASSTRLPGQGGQPQHF
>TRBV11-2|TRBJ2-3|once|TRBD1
TGTGCCAGCAGCTCCATTGGCAGGGGGCGAAAAGATACGCAGTATTTT
CASSSIGRGRKDTQYF
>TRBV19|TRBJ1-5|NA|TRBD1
TGTGCCAGTAGTACCATGACAGGGCGGGATCAGCCCCAGCATTTT
CASSTMTGRDQPQHF
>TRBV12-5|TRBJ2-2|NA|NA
TGTGCTAGTGGTTCTACCGGGGACACCGGGGAGCTGTTTTTT
CASGSTGDTGELFF
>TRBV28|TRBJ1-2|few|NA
TGTGCCAGCAGTCCCGGTGGGGGGAACTGGGGCTACACCTTC
CASSPGGGNWGYTF
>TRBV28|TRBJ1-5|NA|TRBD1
TGTGCCAGCAGTCCGCCAGACAGGGGGGCCCAGCCCCAGCATTTT
CASSPPDRGAQPQHF
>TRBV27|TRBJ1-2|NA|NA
TGTGCCAGCAGTTTCCACCAGGGGAACTATGGCTACACCTTC
CASSFHQGNYGYTF
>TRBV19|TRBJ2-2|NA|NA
TGTGCCAGTAGTATAGAGGAGACTATCACCGGGGAGCTGTTTTTT
CASSIEETITGELFF